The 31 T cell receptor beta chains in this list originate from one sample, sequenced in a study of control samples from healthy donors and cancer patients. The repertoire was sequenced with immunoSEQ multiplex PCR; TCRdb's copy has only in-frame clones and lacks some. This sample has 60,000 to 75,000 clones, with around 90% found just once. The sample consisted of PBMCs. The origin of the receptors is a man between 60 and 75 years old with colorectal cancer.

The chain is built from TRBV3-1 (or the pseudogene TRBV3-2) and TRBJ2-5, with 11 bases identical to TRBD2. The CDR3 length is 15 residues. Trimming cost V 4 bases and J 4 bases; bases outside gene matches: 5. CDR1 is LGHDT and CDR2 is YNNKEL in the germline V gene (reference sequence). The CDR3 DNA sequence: TGTGCCAGCAGCCCCTCTAGCGGGGGGCGAGAGACCCAGTACTTC. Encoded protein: CASSPSSGGRETQYF.

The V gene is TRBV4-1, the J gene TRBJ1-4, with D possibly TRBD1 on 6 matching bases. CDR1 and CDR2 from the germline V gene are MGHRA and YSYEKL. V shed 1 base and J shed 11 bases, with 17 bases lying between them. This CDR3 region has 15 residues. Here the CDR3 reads CASSQGESVRGKLFF. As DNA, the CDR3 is TGCGCCAGCAGCCAAGGCGAGAGCGTGAGGGGGAAACTGTTTTTT.

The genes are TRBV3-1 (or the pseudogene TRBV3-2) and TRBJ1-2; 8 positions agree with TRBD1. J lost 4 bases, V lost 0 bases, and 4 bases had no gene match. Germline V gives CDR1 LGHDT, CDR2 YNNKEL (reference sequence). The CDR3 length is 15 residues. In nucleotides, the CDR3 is TGTGCCAGCAGCCAAGAAGCCGGGACAGGCTATGGCTACACCTTC. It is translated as CASSQEAGTGYGYTF.

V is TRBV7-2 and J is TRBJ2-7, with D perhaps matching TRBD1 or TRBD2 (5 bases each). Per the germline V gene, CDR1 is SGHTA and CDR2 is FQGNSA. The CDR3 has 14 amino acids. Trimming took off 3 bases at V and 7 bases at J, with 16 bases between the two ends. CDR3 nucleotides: TGTGCCAGCAGCTTCCGACCGGTCTGGGGGGAGCAGTACTTC. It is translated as CASSFRPVWGEQYF. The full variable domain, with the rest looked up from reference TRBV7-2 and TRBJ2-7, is GAGVSQSPSNKVTEKGKDVELRCDPISGHTALYWYRQSLGQGLEFLIYFQGNSAPDKSGLPSDRFSAERTGGSVSTLTIQRTQQEDSAVYLCASSFRPVWGEQYFGPGTRLTVT.

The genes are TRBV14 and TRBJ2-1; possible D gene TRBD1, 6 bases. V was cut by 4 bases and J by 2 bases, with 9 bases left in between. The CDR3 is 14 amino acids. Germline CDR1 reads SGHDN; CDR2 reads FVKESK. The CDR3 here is CASSRRGAYNEQFF. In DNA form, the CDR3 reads TGTGCCAGCAGCCGCAGGGGCGCCTACAATGAGCAGTTCTTC.

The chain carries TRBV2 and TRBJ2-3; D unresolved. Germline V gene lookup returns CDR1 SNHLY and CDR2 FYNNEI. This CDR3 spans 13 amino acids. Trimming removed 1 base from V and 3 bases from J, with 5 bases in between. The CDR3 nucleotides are TGTGCCAGCAGTGAAGGGTGGACAGATACGCAGTATTTT. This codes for CASSEGWTDTQYF.

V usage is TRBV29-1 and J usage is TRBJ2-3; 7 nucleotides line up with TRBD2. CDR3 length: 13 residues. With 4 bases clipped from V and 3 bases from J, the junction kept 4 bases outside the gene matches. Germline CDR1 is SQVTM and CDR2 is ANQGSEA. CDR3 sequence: CSVASGVTDTQYF. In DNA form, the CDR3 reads TGCAGCGTTGCGAGCGGGGTTACAGATACGCAGTATTTT.

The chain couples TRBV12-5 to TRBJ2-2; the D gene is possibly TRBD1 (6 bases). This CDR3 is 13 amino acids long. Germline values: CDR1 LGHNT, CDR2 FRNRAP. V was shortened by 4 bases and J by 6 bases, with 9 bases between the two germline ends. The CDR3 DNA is TGTGCTAGTGGTTCAACAGGGTCCGGGGAGCTGTTTTTT. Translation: CASGSTGSGELFF.

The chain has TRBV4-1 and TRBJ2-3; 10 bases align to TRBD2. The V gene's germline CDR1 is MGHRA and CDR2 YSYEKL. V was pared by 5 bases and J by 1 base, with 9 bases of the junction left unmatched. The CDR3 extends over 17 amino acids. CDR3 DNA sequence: TGCGCCAGCAGCATAGGGGATAGCGGGGGGCGCACAGATACGCAGTATTTT. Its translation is CASSIGDSGGRTDTQYF.

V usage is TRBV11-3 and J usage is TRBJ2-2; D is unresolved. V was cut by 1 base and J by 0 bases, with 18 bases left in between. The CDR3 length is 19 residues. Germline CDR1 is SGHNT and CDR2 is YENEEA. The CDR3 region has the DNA TGTGCCAGCAGCTTAGCACCCCGGAAGGTCTTCGCGAACACCGGGGAGCTGTTTTTT. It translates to CASSLAPRKVFANTGELFF.

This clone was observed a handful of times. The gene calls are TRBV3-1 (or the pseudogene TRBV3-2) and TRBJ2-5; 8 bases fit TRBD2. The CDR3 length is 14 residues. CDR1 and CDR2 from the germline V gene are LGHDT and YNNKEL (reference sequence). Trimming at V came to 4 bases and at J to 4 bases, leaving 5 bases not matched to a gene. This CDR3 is CASSPASGGETQYF. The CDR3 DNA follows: TGTGCCAGCAGCCCGGCAAGCGGGGGAGAGACCCAGTACTTC.

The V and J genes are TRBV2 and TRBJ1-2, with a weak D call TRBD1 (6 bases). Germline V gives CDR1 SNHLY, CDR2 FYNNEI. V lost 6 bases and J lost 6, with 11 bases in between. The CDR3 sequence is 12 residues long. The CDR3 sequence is CASSPDSHGYTF. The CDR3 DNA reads TGTGCCAGCAGCCCGGACAGCCATGGCTACACCTTC.

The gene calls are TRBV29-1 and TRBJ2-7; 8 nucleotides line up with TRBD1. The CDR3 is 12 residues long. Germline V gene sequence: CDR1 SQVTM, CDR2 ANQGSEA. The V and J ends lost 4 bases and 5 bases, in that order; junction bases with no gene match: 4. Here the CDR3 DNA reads TGCAGCGTTGGTGGACAGGGCCACGAGCAGTACTTC. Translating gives CSVGGQGHEQYF.

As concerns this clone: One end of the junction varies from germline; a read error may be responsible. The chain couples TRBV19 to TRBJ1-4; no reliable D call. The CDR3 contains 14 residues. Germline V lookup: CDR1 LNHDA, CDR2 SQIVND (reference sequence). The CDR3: CASSMGRADEELFF. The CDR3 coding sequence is TGTGCCAGTAGTATGGGCAGAGCCGATGAAGAACTGTTTTTT. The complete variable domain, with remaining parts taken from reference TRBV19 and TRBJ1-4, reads DGGITQSPKYLFRKEGQNVTLSCEQNLNHDAMYWYRQDPGQGLRLIYYSQIVNDFQKGDIAEGYSVSREKKESFPLTVTSAQKNPTAFYLCASSMGRADEELFFGSGTQLSVL.

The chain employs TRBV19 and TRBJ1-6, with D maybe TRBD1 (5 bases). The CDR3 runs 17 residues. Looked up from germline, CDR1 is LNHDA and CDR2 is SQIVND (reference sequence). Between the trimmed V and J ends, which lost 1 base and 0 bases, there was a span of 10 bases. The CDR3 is CASSIGPGYSYNSPLHF. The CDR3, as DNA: TGTGCCAGTAGTATAGGCCCAGGGTACTCCTATAATTCACCCCTCCACTTT.

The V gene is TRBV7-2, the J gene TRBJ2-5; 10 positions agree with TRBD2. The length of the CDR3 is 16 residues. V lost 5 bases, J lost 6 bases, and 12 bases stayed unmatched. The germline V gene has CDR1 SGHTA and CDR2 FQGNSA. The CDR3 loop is CASSHIAGGVMQTQYF. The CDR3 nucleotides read TGTGCCAGCAGCCATATAGCGGGGGGCGTGATGCAGACCCAGTACTTC.

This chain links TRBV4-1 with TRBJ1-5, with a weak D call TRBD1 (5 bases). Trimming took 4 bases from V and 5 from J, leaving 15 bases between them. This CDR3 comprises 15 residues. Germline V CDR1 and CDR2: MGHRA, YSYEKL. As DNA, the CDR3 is TGCGCCAGCAGCCCTCGGGGGGGGAACGATCAGCCCCAGCATTTT. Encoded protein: CASSPRGGNDQPQHF.

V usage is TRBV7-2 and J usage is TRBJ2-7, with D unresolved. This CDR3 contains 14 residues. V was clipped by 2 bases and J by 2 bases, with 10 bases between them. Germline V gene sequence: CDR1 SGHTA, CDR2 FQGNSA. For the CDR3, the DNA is TGTGCCAGCAGCTTACGGGTCCCTGCCTACGAGCAGTACTTC. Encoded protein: CASSLRVPAYEQYF.

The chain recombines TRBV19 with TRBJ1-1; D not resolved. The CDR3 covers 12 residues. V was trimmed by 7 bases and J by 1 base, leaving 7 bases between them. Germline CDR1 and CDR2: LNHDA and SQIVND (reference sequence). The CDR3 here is CASTQRNTEAFF. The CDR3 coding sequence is TGTGCCAGTACGCAGAGGAACACTGAAGCTTTCTTT. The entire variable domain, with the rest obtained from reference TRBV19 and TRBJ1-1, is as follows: DGGITQSPKYLFRKEGQNVTLSCEQNLNHDAMYWYRQDPGQGLRLIYYSQIVNDFQKGDIAEGYSVSREKKESFPLTVTSAQKNPTAFYLCASTQRNTEAFFGQGTRLTVV.

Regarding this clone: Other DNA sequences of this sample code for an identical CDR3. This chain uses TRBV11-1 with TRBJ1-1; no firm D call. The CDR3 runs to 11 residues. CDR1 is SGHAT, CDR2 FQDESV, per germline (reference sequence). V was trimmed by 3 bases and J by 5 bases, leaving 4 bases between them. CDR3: CASSFRTEAFF. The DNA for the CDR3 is TGTGCCAGCAGCTTTCGAACTGAAGCTTTCTTT.

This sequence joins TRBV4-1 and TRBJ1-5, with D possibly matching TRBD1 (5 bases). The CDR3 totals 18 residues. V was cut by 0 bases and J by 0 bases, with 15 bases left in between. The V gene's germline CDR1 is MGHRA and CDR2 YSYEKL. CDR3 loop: CASSQDRGGSLSNQPQHF. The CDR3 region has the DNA TGCGCCAGCAGCCAAGATCGGGGCGGATCTCTTAGCAATCAGCCCCAGCATTTT.

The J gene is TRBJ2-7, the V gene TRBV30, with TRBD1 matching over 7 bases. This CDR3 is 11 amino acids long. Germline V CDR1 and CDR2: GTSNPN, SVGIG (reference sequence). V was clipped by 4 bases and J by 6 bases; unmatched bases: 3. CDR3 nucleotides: TGTGCCTGGAACCGGGACAGCGAGCAGTACTTC. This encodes CAWNRDSEQYF.

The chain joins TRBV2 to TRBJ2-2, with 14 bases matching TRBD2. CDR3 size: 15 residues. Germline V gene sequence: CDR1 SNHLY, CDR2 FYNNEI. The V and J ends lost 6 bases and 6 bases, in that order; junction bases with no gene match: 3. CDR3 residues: CASSRLAGGAGELFF. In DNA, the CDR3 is TGTGCCAGCAGCCGACTAGCGGGGGGGGCCGGGGAGCTGTTTTTT. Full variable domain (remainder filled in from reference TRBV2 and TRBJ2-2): EPEVTQTPSHQVTQMGQEVILRCVPISNHLYFYWYRQILGQKVEFLVSFYNNEISEKSEIFDDQFSVERPDGSNFTLKIRSTKLEDSAMYFCASSRLAGGAGELFFGEGSRLTVL.

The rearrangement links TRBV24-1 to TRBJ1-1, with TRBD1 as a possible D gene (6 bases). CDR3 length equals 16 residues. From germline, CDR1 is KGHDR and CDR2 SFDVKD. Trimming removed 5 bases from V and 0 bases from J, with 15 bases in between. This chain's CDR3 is CATSGGHRSVNTEAFF. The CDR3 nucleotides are TGTGCCACCAGTGGGGGACACCGATCCGTGAACACTGAAGCTTTCTTT.

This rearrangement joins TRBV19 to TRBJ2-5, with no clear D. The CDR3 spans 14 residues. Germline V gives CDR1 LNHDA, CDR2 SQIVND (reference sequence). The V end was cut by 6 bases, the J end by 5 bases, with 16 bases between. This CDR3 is CASRTRHADETQYF. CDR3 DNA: TGTGCCAGTAGGACGCGACACGCGGATGAGACCCAGTACTTC.

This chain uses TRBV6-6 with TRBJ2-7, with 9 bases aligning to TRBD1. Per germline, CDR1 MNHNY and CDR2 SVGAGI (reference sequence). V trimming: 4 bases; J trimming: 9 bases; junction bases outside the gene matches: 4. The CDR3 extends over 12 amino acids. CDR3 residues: CASSWTGDGQYF. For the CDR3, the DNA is TGTGCCAGCAGTTGGACAGGGGACGGGCAGTACTTC.

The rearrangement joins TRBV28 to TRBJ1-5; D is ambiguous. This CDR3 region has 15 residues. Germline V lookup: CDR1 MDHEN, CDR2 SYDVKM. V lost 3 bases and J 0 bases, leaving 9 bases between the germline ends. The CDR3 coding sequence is TGTGCCAGCAGTTTTGGGTTCCTTAGCAATCAGCCCCAGCATTTT. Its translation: CASSFGFLSNQPQHF.

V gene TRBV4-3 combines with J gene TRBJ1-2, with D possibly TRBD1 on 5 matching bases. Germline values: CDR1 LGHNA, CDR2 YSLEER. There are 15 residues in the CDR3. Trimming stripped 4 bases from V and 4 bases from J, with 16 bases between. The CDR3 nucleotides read TGCGCCAGCAGCCCAAGGGAGGACCAGGGCTATGGCTACACCTTC. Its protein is CASSPREDQGYGYTF.

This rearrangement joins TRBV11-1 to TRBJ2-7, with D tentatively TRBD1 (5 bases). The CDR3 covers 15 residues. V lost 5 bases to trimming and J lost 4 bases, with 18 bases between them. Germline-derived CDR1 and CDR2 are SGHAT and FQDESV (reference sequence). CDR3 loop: CASSTITTGTYEQYF. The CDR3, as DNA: TGTGCCAGCAGCACCATTACCACAGGCACTTACGAGCAGTACTTC.

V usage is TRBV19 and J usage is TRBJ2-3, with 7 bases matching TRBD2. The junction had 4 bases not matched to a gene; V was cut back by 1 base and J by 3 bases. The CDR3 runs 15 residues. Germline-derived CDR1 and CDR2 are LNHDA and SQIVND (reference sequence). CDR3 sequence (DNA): TGTGCCAGTAGTATAGTATCCGGGGGGACAGATACGCAGTATTTT. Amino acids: CASSIVSGGTDTQYF.

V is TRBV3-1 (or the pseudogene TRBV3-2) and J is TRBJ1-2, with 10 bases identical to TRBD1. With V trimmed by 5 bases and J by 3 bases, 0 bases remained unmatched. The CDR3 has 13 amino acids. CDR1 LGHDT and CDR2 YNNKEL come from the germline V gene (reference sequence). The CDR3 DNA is TGTGCCAGCAGCGGGACAGGGGACTATGGCTACACCTTC. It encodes CASSGTGDYGYTF.